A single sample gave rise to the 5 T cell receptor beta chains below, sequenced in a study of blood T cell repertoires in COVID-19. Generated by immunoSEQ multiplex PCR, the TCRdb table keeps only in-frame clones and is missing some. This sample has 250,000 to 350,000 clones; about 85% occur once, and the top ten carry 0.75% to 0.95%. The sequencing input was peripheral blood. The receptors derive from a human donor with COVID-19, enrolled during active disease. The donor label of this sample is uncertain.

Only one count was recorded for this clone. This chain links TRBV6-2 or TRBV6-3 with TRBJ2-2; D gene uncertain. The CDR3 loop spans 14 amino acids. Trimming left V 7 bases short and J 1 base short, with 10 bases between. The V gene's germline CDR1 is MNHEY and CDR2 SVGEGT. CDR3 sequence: CASTPTRNTGELFF. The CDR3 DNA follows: TGTGCCAGCACCCCTACCAGGAACACCGGGGAGCTGTTTTTT.

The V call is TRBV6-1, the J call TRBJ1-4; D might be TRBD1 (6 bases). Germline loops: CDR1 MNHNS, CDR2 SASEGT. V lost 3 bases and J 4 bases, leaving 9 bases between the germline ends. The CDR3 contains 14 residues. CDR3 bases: TGTGCCAGCAGTGACAGGGGCGGTAATGAAAAACTGTTTTTT. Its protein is CASSDRGGNEKLFF.

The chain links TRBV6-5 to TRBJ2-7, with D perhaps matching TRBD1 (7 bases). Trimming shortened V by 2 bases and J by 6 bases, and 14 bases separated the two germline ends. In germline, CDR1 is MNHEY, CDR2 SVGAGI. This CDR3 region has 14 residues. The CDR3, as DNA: TGTGCCAGCAGTTACGACAGGGAGGTCTCCGAGCAGTACTTC. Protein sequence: CASSYDREVSEQYF.

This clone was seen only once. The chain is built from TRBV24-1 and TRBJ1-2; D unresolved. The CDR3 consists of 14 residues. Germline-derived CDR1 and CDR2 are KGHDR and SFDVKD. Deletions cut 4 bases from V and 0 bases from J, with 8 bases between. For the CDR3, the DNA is TGTGCCACCAGTGACCCGGGGTCTAACTATGGCTACACCTTC. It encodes CATSDPGSNYGYTF.

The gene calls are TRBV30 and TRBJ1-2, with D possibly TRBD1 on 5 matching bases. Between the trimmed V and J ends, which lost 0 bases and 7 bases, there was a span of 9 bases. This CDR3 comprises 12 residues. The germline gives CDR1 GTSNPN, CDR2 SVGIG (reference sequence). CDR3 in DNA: TGTGCCTGGAGTGTATCGGGGGGTGGCTACACCTTC. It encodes CAWSVSGGGYTF.